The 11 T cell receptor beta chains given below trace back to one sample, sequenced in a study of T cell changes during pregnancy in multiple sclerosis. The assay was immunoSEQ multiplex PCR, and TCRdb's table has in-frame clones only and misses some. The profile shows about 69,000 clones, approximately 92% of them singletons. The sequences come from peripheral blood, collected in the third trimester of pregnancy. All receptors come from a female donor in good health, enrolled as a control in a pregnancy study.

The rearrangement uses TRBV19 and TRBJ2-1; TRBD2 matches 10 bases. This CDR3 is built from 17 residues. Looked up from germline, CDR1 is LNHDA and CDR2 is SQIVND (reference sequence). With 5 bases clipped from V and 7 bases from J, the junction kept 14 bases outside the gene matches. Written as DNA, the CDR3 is TGTGCCAGTAGTTCACCTAGCGGGAGTAACCGTCTAAATGAGCAGTTCTTC. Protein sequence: CASSSPSGSNRLNEQFF.

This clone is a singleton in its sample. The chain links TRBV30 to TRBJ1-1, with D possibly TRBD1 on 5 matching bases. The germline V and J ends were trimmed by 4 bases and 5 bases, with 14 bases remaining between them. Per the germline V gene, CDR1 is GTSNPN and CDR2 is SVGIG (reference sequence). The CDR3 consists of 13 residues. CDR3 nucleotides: TGTGCCTGGACAATCAGGGCAGGAACTGAAGCTTTCTTT. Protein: CAWTIRAGTEAFF.

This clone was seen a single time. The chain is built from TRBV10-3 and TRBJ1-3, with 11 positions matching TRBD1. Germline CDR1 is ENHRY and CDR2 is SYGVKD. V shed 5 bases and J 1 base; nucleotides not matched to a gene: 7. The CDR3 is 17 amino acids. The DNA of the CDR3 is TGTGCCATCAGTTCCTCCGGGACAGGGGGTTCTGGAAACACCATATATTTT. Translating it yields CAISSSGTGGSGNTIYF.

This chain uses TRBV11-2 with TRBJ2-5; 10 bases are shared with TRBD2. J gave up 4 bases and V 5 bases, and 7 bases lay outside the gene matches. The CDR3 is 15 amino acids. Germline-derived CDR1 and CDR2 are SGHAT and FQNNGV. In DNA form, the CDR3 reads TGTGCCAGCAGCCAGAGCGGGGGGGCCGGAGAGACCCAGTACTTC. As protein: CASSQSGGAGETQYF.

Here the CDR3 DNA reads TGTGCCAGCAGCCCGGCAGATACGCAGTATTTT. Translation gives CASSPADTQYF. The V gene is TRBV6-6, the J gene TRBJ2-3, with D uncertain. V was shortened by 6 bases and J by 4 bases, with 5 bases between the two germline ends. Looked up from germline, CDR1 is MNHNY and CDR2 is SVGAGI (reference sequence). The length of the CDR3 is 11 residues.

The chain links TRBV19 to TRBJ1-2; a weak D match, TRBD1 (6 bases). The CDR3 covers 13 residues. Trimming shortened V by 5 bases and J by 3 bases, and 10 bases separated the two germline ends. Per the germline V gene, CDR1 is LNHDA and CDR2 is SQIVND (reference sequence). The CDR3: CASSPTGYYGYTF. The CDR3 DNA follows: TGTGCCAGTAGTCCCACAGGGTACTATGGCTACACCTTC.

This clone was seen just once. CDR3 in amino acids: CASSQGRTGFRPMNTEAFF. Written as DNA, the CDR3 is TGTGCCAGCAGCCAAGGCCGCACAGGGTTTCGCCCTATGAACACTGAAGCTTTCTTT. The chain couples TRBV14 to TRBJ1-1; TRBD1 might be the D (6 bases). The germline gives CDR1 SGHDN, CDR2 FVKESK. V lost 1 base and J lost 0, with 21 bases in between. The CDR3 covers 19 residues.

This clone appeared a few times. The CDR3 DNA follows: TGTGCCAGCAGTTCCTTCGGGAATTTGAACAATGAGCAGTTCTTC. It translates to CASSSFGNLNNEQFF. The chain has TRBV28 and TRBJ2-1; possibly TRBD2 for D (5 bases). The CDR3 sequence is 15 residues long. The germline CDR1 and CDR2 sequences are MDHEN and SYDVKM. Trimming left V 4 bases short and J 5 bases short, with 15 bases between. The variable domain in full, with the rest retrieved from reference TRBV28 and TRBJ2-1, is DVKVTQSSRYLVKRTGEKVFLECVQDMDHENMFWYRQDPGLGLRLIYFSYDVKMKEKGDIPEGYSVSREKKERFSLILESASTNQTSMYLCASSSFGNLNNEQFFGPGTRLTVL.

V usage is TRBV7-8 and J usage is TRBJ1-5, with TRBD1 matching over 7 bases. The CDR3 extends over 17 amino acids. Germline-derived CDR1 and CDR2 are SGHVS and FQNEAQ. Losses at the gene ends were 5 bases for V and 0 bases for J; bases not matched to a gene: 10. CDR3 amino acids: CASSPWTGSYSNQPQHF. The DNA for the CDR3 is TGTGCCAGCAGCCCCTGGACAGGTAGTTATAGCAATCAGCCCCAGCATTTT.

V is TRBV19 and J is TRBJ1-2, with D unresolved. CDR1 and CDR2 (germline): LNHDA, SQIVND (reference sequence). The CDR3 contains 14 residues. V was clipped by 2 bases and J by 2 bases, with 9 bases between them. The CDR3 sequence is CASSIWQTNYGYTF. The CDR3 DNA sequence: TGTGCCAGTAGTATATGGCAGACAAACTATGGCTACACCTTC.

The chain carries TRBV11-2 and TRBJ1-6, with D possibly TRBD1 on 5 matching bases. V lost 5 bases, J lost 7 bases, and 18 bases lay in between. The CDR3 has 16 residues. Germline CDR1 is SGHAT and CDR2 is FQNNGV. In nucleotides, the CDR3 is TGTGCCAGCAGCACCGGGGGTGGTCAACGAAATTCACCCCTCCACTTT. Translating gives CASSTGGGQRNSPLHF.